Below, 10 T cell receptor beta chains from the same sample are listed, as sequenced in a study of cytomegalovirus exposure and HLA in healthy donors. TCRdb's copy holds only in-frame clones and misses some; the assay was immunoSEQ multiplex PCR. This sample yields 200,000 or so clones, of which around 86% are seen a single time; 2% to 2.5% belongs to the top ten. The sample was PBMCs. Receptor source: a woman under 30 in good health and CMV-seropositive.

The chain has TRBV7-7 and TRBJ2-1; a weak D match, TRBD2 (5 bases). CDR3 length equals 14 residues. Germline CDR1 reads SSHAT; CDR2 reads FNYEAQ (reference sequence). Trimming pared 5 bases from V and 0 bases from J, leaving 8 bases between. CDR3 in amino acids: CASSATSSYNEQFF. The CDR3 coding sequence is TGTGCCAGCAGCGCAACTAGCTCCTACAATGAGCAGTTCTTC.

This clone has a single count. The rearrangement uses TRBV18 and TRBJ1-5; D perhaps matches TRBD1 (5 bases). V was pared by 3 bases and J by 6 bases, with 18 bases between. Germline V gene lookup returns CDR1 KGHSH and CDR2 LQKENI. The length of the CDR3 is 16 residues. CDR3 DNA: TGTGCCAGCTCACCGTCCCGCGGGGGGGAGGTTCAGCCCCAGCATTTT. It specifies CASSPSRGGEVQPQHF.

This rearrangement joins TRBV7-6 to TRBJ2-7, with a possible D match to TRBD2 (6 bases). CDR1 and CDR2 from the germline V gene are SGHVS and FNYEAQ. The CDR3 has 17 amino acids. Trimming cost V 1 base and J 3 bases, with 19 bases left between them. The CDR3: CASSLEITGLANYEQYF. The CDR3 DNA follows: TGTGCCAGCAGCTTAGAAATAACCGGGCTAGCGAACTACGAGCAGTACTTC.

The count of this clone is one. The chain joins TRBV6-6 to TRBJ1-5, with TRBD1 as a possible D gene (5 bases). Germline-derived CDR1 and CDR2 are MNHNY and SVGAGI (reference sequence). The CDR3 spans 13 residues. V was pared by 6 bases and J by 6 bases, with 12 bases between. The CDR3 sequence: CASSKGRGQPQHF. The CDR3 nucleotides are TGTGCCAGCAGCAAGGGAAGGGGTCAGCCCCAGCATTTT.

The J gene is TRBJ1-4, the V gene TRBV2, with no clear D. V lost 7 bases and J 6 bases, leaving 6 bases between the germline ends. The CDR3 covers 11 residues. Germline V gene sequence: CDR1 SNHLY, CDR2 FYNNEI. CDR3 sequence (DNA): TGTGCCAGCATTTTATATGAAAAACTGTTTTTT. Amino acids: CASILYEKLFF.

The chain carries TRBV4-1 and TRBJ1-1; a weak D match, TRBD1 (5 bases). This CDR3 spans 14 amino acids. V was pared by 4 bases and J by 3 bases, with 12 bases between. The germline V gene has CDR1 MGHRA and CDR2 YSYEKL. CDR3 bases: TGCGCCAGCAGCCCCGACAGTGGGGACACTGAAGCTTTCTTT. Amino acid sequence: CASSPDSGDTEAFF.

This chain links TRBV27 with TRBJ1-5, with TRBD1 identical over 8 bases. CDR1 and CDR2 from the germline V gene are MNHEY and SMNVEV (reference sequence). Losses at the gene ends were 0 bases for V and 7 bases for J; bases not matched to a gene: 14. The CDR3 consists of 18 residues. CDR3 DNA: TGTGCCAGCAGTTTATCGGGACAGGAGGGGGGGCTGGGGCAGCCCCAGCATTTT. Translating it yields CASSLSGQEGGLGQPQHF.

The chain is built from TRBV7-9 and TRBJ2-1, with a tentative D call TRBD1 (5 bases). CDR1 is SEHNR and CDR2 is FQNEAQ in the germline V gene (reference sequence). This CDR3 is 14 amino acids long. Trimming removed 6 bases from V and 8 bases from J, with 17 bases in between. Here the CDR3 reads CASRKAGNKDEQFF. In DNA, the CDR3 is TGTGCCAGCAGAAAGGCAGGGAACAAAGATGAGCAGTTCTTC.

CDR3 nucleotide sequence: TGTGCCAGCAGTTACTCGACAGGGTGGGACTATGGCTACACCTTC. Translated: CASSYSTGWDYGYTF. The rearrangement joins TRBV6-5 to TRBJ1-2, with 7 bases aligning to TRBD1. This CDR3 is built from 15 residues. V lost 0 bases, J lost 3 bases, and 4 bases stayed unmatched. Germline CDR1 and CDR2: MNHEY and SVGAGI.

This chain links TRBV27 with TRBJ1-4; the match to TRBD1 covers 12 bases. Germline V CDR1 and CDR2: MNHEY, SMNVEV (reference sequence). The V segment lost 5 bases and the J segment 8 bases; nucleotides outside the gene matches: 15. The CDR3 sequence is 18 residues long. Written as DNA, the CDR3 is TGTGCCAGCAGTCCCACCGGGACAGGGGGCCTCTTGGGGGAAAAACTGTTTTTT. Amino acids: CASSPTGTGGLLGEKLFF.